This T cell receptor (beta chain) was captured by sequencing in a study of CD8 T cells in Susac syndrome. The multiple sclerosis controls consisted of treatment-naive patients with relapsing-remitting disease, either stable or active. FACS enriched CD8+ TEMRA cells, while bulk CD8+ and CD4+ were negatively isolated. It was with random hexamers that 0.5 to 1 ug RNA was reverse transcribed. TCRdb re-called the immunoSEQ multiplex PCR reads through MiXCR, storing one row per CDR3 protein. The sample has some 300,000 distinct CDR3 sequences, roughly 90% seen once. Of note for this clonotype: Its matching antigen is unknown.

Study-wide results and caveats: The number of individuals included in the study's TCR sequencing and HLA analysis was acknowledged as relatively small.

What was sequenced was CD8+ T cells from PBMCs. The receptor was derived from a human donor with multiple sclerosis.

CDR3 sequence reads: CASSQEFDAYYGYTF. The CDR3, as DNA: TGTGCCAGCAGCCAAGAATTCGACGCCTACTATGGCTACACCTTC. V gene TRBV4-2 combines with J gene TRBJ1-2; D unresolved. CDR1 LGHNA and CDR2 YNFKEQ come from the germline V gene. The CDR3 is 15 amino acids. V was trimmed by 0 bases and J by 3 bases, leaving 11 bases between them.